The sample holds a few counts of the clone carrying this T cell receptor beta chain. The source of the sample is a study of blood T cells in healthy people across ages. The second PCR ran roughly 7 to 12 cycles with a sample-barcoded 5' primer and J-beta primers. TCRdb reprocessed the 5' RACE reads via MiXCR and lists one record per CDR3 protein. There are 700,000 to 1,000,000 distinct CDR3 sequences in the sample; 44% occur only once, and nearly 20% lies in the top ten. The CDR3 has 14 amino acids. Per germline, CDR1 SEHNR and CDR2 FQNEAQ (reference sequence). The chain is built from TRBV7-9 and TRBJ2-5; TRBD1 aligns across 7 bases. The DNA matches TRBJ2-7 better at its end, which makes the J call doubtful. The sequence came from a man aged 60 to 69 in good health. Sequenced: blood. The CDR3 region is CASSQKTGPYEQYF. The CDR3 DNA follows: TGTGCCAGCAGCCAGAAGACAGGGCCCTACGAGCAGTACTTC.